This T cell receptor (beta chain) was retrieved from a study of graft-versus-host responses after intestinal transplantation. Background on the study: Recipients had multivisceral, liver-intestinal, or isolated intestinal transplants. Findings and limits, study-wide: Investigators detected GvH clones in recipient marrow, with some emerging earlier in ileum or blood.

With respect to this clone: Antigen unknown.

Sequenced by immunoSEQ multiplex PCR; TCRdb stores in-frame clones only, minus some. The data contain approximately 76,000 clones, over 75% of them seen just once; the ten biggest clones take up roughly 0.4%. The clonotype comes from a human donor who was the organ donor for an intestinal transplant. The specimen was unstimulated CD4+ T cells sorted from spleen or lymph node cells, collected before transplant.

CDR3 DNA sequence: TGTGCCAGTAGTCGTGAGGGGGCCGATACGCAGTATTTT. Its protein product is CASSREGADTQYF. This chain connects TRBV19 to TRBJ2-3, with 7 nucleotides matching TRBD1. The V gene end was trimmed by 5 bases and the J gene end by 6 bases; junction bases not matched to a gene: 5. The length of the CDR3 is 13 residues. Germline CDR1 and CDR2: LNHDA and SQIVND (reference sequence).